This TCR beta chain appears in the sequencing data of a study of T cells after yellow fever vaccination. Study at large: SMART-Seq v4 Ultra Low Input prepared libraries from low-cell fractions.

On this clonotype itself: Antigen unknown.

TCR cDNA was made by 5'RACE template switching, adding a universal primer site and UMIs. From the 5' RACE reads, TCRdb called clonotypes with MiXCR, one entry per CDR3 protein. There are about 360,000 distinct CDR3 sequences in the sample; about 6.2% occur only once, and over 12% lies in the top ten. Findings and caveats of the study: It was the secondary response that reached its peak faster, day 5 versus 15, but it was weaker. Once the booster was given, most primary-vaccination clones reappeared, at roughly 96% for CD4 and 85% to 90% for CD8.

Germline CDR1 and CDR2: SGHRS and YFSETQ. The CDR3 runs 13 residues. Trimming removed 0 bases at V and 10 bases at J, with 11 bases between. The material sequenced was PBMCs, taken 5 days after the yellow fever booster vaccination. This chain connects TRBV5-1 to TRBJ2-1; possible D gene TRBD2, 6 bases. The TCR originated in a man aged 25-40 years who received the YFV17D yellow fever vaccine. The CDR3, as DNA: TGCGCCAGCAGCTTGGAAAGGGCGGGGGAGCAGTTCTTC. Translating gives CASSLERAGEQFF. Supplemented by reference TRBV5-1 and TRBJ2-1, the full variable domain reads KAGVTQTPRYLIKTRGQQVTLSCSPISGHRSVSWYQQTPGQGLQFLFEYFSETQRNKGNFPGRFSGRQFSNSRSEMNVSTLELGDSALYLCASSLERAGEQFFGPGTRLTVL.